The sequence of this T cell receptor beta chain was determined in a study of response to subunit inactivated influenza vaccine. MiXCR, run by TCRdb on the RT-PCR reads, gives a single entry per CDR3 protein. The data show around 570,000 distinct CDR3 sequences, with 10% to 12% seen just once and approximately 9.9% held by the top ten. The V and J ends lost 2 bases and 4 bases respectively, with 17 bases between them. The CDR3 has 17 residues. Germline assignment: CDR1 SGHAT and CDR2 FQDESV (reference sequence). This sample also belongs to another study, concerning T cells expressing NK-cell markers. From that study: TCR beta cDNA was generated via 5'RACE template switching incorporating UMIs.

The TCR was taken from a man over 45 who received an inactivated influenza vaccine. This sample comprised PBMCs from blood, obtained on the day of vaccination. The chain is built from TRBV11-1 and TRBJ2-2; either TRBD1 or TRBD2 may fit D (6 bases each). This chain's CDR3 is CASSLFSGAIGTGELFF. The CDR3 DNA reads as TGTGCCAGCAGCTTATTCTCGGGGGCAATCGGCACCGGGGAGCTGTTTTTT.